This T cell receptor beta chain was recovered during a study of T-cell reconstitution after alpha-beta-depleted transplantation in children. This clonotype appeared a few times. A library of TCRbeta sequences, prepared with unique molecular identifiers, was generated. Using its own MiXCR run on the PCR reads, TCRdb lists one record per CDR3 protein. This table has some 400,000 distinct CDR3 sequences, around 20% appearing once. Germline V lookup: CDR1 DFQATT, CDR2 SNEGSKA (reference sequence). V lost 2 bases and J 3 bases, leaving 14 bases between the germline ends. CDR3 length: 15 residues. The sequence derives from a human donor who donated a stem cell graft to a child with acute myeloid leukemia. V usage is TRBV20-1 and J usage is TRBJ1-5; maybe TRBD1 (6 bases). The starting material was PBMCs from the stem cell graft donor, obtained from the stem cell graft. Here the CDR3 reads CSARNIGQINQPQHF. The CDR3 DNA is TGCAGTGCTAGAAATATCGGACAGATCAATCAGCCCCAGCATTTT.